This entry lists 2 T cell receptor beta chains sequenced from one sample in a study of T-cell memory formation after mild COVID-19. Each CDR3 protein gets one entry after TCRdb re-called the 5' RACE reads with MiXCR. Of a few hundred thousand distinct CDR3 sequences detected, 7.5% to 10% appear once; the ten largest clones hold around 23%. Sequenced material: PBMCs or a T cell subset sorted from them (not recorded which). These receptors were obtained from a man younger than 35 who had mild COVID-19 (a few samples of this study predate the infection). Cell type and time point are not known.

The V gene is TRBV6-4, the J gene TRBJ2-3; D may be TRBD2 (6 bases). The V and J ends lost 1 base and 0 bases respectively, with 11 bases between them. Germline V gives CDR1 MRHNA, CDR2 SNTAGT. The CDR3 loop spans 16 amino acids. In DNA form, the CDR3 reads TGTGCCAGCAGTGACTTATTAGCGGAAAGCACAGATACGCAGTATTTT. Its protein is CASSDLLAESTDTQYF.

This clonotype was counted ten times or more. The V and J genes are TRBV12-3 or TRBV12-4 and TRBJ2-1; no firm D call. Between the trimmed V and J ends, which lost 5 bases and 8 bases, there was a span of 19 bases. This CDR3 spans 15 amino acids. The CDR3 DNA follows: TGTGCCAGCAGTCTCCGGGCCTCAGAAGGCTATGAGCAGTTCTTC. Translating gives CASSLRASEGYEQFF.